The 20 T cell receptor beta chains listed next were all sequenced from one sample in a study of tumor and adjacent non-tumor tissue in lung cancer. The library came from three nested PCR rounds adapted from ARM-PCR protocols. TCRdb reprocessed the multiplex PCR reads with MiXCR, giving one entry per CDR3 protein. The table shows 70,000 to 95,000 distinct CDR3 sequences, with over 60% occurring only once. This sample's RNA came from whole unsorted tissue. Distant lung tissue was collected more than 3 cm away from the tumor edge. The sample taken for sequencing was distant non-tumor lung tissue. The receptors stem from an older man with non-small cell lung cancer.

As to this clonotype: One junction end does not reproduce the germline sequence, and a read error may be involved. This sequence joins TRBV6-1 and TRBJ2-7; 8 positions agree with TRBD1. CDR1 and CDR2 from the germline V gene are MNHNS and SASEGT. The CDR3 consists of 14 residues. CDR3 coding DNA: TGTGTCAGCAGTGATTACGCAACGGACAGGGAGCAATATTTC. Protein product: CVSSDYATDREQYF.

This clonotype was observed at least ten times. Germline and junction disagree at one end, which may indicate a read error. The V gene is TRBV6-5, the J gene TRBJ1-1; unclear D gene. Germline-derived CDR1 and CDR2 are MNHEY and SVGAGI. CDR3 length equals 14 residues. The CDR3 reads CARSYSWGRNEAFF. The CDR3 bases are TGTGCCAGAAGTTACTCCTGGGGAAGAAATGAAGCTTTCTTT.

Details on this clonotype: In this CDR3 the conserved last residue, phenylalanine or tryptophan, is missing, so a read error is likely. The gene calls are TRBV6-5 and TRBJ1-2; D is uncertain. The germline V and J ends were trimmed by 9 bases and 4 bases, with 12 bases remaining between them. This CDR3 is built from 12 residues. The germline CDR1 and CDR2 sequences are MNHEY and SVGAGI. CDR3 DNA: TGTGCCAGGTGGGAGGGTGGCTATGGCTACACCTTA. Amino acid sequence: CARWEGGYGYTL.

A note on this clonotype: An end of the junction does not agree with germline; a read error may underlie this. The V gene is TRBV5-6, the J gene TRBJ2-7; D perhaps matches TRBD1 (5 bases). The CDR3 consists of 16 residues. Germline-derived CDR1 and CDR2 are SGHDT and YYEEEE. The CDR3 DNA is TGTGGCAGCAGTTCCGTTGTCCGGAACAGGACCTACGAGCAGTACTTC. Residues: CGSSSVVRNRTYEQYF.

This clonotype appeared a few times. The chain combines TRBV5-1 with TRBJ1-1, with TRBD1 matching 9 bases. The germline gives CDR1 SGHRS, CDR2 YFSETQ. Unmatched junction bases numbered 14, after V lost 4 bases and J lost 7 bases. The length of the CDR3 is 16 residues. CDR3 nucleotide sequence: TGCGCCAGCAGCCAGGCGACAGGGGGGATGAAAAATGAAGCTTTCTTT. The encoded protein is CASSQATGGMKNEAFF.

Notes on this clonotype: A junction boundary mismatches the germline segment, possibly from a read error. V gene TRBV6-1 combines with J gene TRBJ2-3; no reliable D call. The CDR3 totals 12 residues. Germline loops: CDR1 MNHNS, CDR2 SASEGT. This chain's CDR3 is CVSSESSYTLYF. In DNA, the CDR3 is TGTGTCAGCAGTGAATCCAGTTATACGTTGTATTTT.

The chain is built from TRBV12-5 and TRBJ1-6, with a possible D match to TRBD1 (5 bases). V shed 6 bases and J shed 5 bases, with 17 bases lying between them. Germline-derived CDR1 and CDR2 are LGHNT and FRNRAP. The CDR3 totals 16 residues. The CDR3 region has the DNA TGTGCTAGTGGGAGAATCGGAAGCAGGGATAATTCACCCCTCCACTTT. Amino acids: CASGRIGSRDNSPLHF.

Remarks on this clonotype: The CDR3 ends on some other residue instead of the conserved phenylalanine or tryptophan, so this is likely a read error. It is unclear where the CDR3 begins or ends on the DNA, so no DNA is shown, and the CDR3 is as TCRdb lists it. CDR3 amino acids: CASSRTLAGEGEEHYS. V gene TRBV4-1 combines with J gene TRBJ2-7; the listed D gene, TRBD2, was not tested against the DNA. Including both end residues, the CDR3 is 16 amino acids long. The germline CDR1 and CDR2 sequences are MGHRA and YSYEKL.

This chain links TRBV11-1 with TRBJ2-5; D might be TRBD1 (6 bases). The CDR3 length is 13 residues. The V and J ends lost 11 bases and 5 bases respectively, with 18 bases between them. CDR1 SGHAT and CDR2 FQDESV come from the germline V gene (reference sequence). The CDR3 reads CAGESGVSETQYF. CDR3 DNA: TGTGCCGGTGAGTCAGGGGTTTCGGAGACCCAGTACTTC.

About this clonotype itself: A clone one base away is much larger, so this may be a read error. This chain joins TRBV6-5 and TRBJ1-3, with D maybe TRBD1 (6 bases). This CDR3 is 15 amino acids long. Looked up from germline, CDR1 is MNHEY and CDR2 is SVGAGI. The CDR3 protein is CASQRTAFSGNIIYF. The CDR3 coding sequence is TGTGCCAGCCAACGGACAGCCTTCTCTGGAAACATCATATATTTT.

Regarding this clonotype: This likely comes from a read error, as the CDR3 has no conserved phenylalanine or tryptophan at its end. The V gene is TRBV4-1, the J gene TRBJ1-1; 9 nucleotides match TRBD1. The CDR3 sequence is 16 residues long. Germline values: CDR1 MGHRA, CDR2 YSYEKL. The CDR3 DNA reads TGCGACAGCAGCCGCGGGTCGGGACAGGGCGACACTGAAGCTTTCATT. Protein product: CDSSRGSGQGDTEAFI.

About this clonotype: The CDR3 end shows no conserved phenylalanine or tryptophan, and so a read error is likely. The chain couples TRBV29-1 to TRBJ2-5; 7 bases align to TRBD2. V gave up 2 bases and J gave up 2 bases; unmatched junction bases: 17. Germline loops: CDR1 SQVTM, CDR2 ANQGSEA. The CDR3 is made up of 18 amino acids. This CDR3 is CSVEFYWTNGGKQETQYY. The CDR3 DNA reads TGCAGCGTTGAATTCTATTGGACTAACGGGGGGAAACAAGAGACCCAGTACTAT.

Regarding this clonotype: The junction shows a germline mismatch at one end, possibly a read error. The chain uses TRBV4-2 and TRBJ2-3; 11 nucleotides align to TRBD2. The length of the CDR3 is 20 residues. Germline assignment: CDR1 LGHNA and CDR2 YNFKEQ. The chain's CDR3 is CASGQVATSGSPSAHPTQYF. CDR3 DNA: TGTGCCAGCGGCCAAGTCGCCACTAGCGGGAGTCCCTCCGCTCACCCTACGCAGTATTTT.

Regarding this clonotype: This may be a read error: a much more frequent sequence differs by one nucleotide. This rearrangement joins TRBV11-2 to TRBJ2-1; TRBD2 agrees at 8 bases. Germline CDR1 reads SGHAT; CDR2 reads FQNNGV. The CDR3 runs 15 residues. The CDR3 DNA reads TGTGCCACCCAGCCGGGGCTAGCGGGCTACATTGAGCAGTTCTTC. Translating it yields CATQPGLAGYIEQFF.

This clonotype was seen only a few times. The chain employs TRBV20-1 and TRBJ1-4, with TRBD1 as a possible D gene (6 bases). Germline loops: CDR1 DFQATT, CDR2 SNEGSKA (reference sequence). The V gene lost 4 bases and the J gene lost 2 bases, with 14 bases spanning the gap. CDR3 length equals 15 residues. The CDR3 DNA reads TGCAGTGCTAAGGATCAGGGGTGGACTAATGAAAAACTGTTTTTT. The encoded protein is CSAKDQGWTNEKLFF.

CDR3 residues: CASQSAGRSEQYF. CDR3 sequence (DNA): TGTGCCAGCCAAAGCGCGGGGAGGAGCGAGCAGTACTTC. This sequence joins TRBV5-5 and TRBJ2-7, with a weak D call TRBD2 (6 bases). This CDR3 is 13 amino acids long. Looked up from germline, CDR1 is SGHKS and CDR2 is YYEKEE (reference sequence). The germline V and J ends were trimmed by 7 bases and 6 bases, with 17 bases remaining between them.

As concerns this clonotype: Without the conserved terminal phenylalanine or tryptophan, this CDR3 likely stems from a read error. It is unclear where the CDR3 begins or ends on the DNA, so no DNA is shown, and the CDR3 is as TCRdb lists it. The chain is built from TRBV11-3 and TRBJ1-1; TRBD1 is the table's D call and was not checked against the DNA. The CDR3 sequence runs 16 residues, both termini included. In germline, CDR1 is SGHNT, CDR2 YENEEA. CDR3 in amino acids: CASSFRDRTLNNETSS.

To note about this clonotype: The junction does not match germline at one end; this may be a read error. The CDR3 spells CAISEGGYGYTF. The DNA of the CDR3 is TGTGCCATCAGTGAAGGGGGTTATGGCTATACCTTC. The chain combines TRBV6-1 with TRBJ1-2, with D maybe TRBD1 (6 bases). This CDR3 region has 12 residues. Germline-derived CDR1 and CDR2 are MNHNS and SASEGT.

A word on this clonotype: A junction boundary mismatches the germline segment, possibly from a read error. The chain recombines TRBV6-2 or TRBV6-3 with TRBJ1-1; D might be TRBD1 (6 bases). This CDR3 region has 15 residues. From germline, CDR1 is MNHEY and CDR2 SVGEGT. Here the CDR3 DNA reads TGTGCCGGCCTACCTTTTGTGGGACAAAGAAGAGAAGCCTTCTTC. Translation: CAGLPFVGQRREAFF.

A word on this clonotype: Compared with germline, one end of the junction differs, possibly owing to a read error. The chain couples TRBV6-5 to TRBJ2-2; D not certain. The CDR3 contains 16 residues. CDR1 is MNHEY and CDR2 is SVGAGI in the germline V gene. The CDR3 is CASSEAPYDITGELFF. In DNA form, the CDR3 reads TGTGCGAGCAGTGAAGCACCTTATGATATCACCGGGGAGCTGTTTTTT.